The T cell receptor (beta chain) under discussion was sequenced for a study of blood T cell repertoires in COVID-19. Looking at the study overall: COVID-19 samples collected from the United States, Italy and Spain covered acute and convalescent phases. Sources were T cells, B-cell-depleted T cells, or PBMCs; the material itself was cDNA or gDNA.

The CDR3 contains 14 residues. Trimming shortened V by 4 bases and J by 4 bases, and 13 bases separated the two germline ends. Germline V CDR1 and CDR2: LNHDA, SQIVND (reference sequence). Original analysis: Reference gene primer amplification gave nucleated cell count estimates. The repertoire was sequenced with immunoSEQ multiplex PCR; TCRdb's copy has only in-frame clones and lacks some. The V and J calls and the clone size are those of that table, but D and trimming were determined from the DNA. Of fewer than 450,000 clones listed, about 87% are singletons. This clone was seen a single time. Patients at the Seattle site were enrolled during active infection and followed longitudinally.

This sequence joins TRBV19 and TRBJ1-2; D is possibly TRBD1 (6 bases). The specimen sequenced was peripheral blood. The sequence came from a woman aged 45-59 years with COVID-19, enrolled during active disease. The CDR3 sequence: CASSNGPRGYGYTF. The CDR3 region has the DNA TGTGCCAGTAGTAATGGGCCCAGGGGCTATGGCTACACCTTC.